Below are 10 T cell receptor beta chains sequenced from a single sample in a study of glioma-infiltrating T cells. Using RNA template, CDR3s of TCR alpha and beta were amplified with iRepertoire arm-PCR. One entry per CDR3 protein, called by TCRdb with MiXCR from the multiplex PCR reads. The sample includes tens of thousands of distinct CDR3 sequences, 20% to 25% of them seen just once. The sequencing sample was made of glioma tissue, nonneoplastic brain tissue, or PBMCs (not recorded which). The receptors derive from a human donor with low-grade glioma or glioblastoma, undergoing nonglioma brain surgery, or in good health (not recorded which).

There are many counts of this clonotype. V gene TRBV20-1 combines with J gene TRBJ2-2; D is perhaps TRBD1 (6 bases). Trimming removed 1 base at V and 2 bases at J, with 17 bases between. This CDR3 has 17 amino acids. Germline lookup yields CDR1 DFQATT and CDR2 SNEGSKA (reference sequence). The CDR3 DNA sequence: TGCAGTGCTAGAGTGGGACGACAGGCCGTCAACACCGGGGAGCTGTTTTTT. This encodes CSARVGRQAVNTGELFF.

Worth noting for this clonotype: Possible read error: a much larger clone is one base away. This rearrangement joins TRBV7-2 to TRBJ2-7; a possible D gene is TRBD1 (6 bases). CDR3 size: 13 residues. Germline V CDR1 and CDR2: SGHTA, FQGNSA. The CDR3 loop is CASSFGQTYEKYF. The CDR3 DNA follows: TGTGCCAGCAGCTTTGGACAGACCTACGAGAAGTACTTC. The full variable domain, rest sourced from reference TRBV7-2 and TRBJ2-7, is GAGVSQSPSNKVTEKGKDVELRCDPISGHTALYWYRQSLGQGLEFLIYFQGNSAPDKSGLPSDRFSAERTGGSVSTLTIQRTQQEDSAVYLCASSFGQTYEKYFGPGTRLTVT.

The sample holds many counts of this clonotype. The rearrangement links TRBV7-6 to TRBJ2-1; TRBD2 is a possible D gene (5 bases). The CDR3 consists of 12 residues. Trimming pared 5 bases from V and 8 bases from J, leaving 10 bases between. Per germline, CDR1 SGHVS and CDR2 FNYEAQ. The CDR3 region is CASSPMRDEQFF. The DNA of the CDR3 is TGTGCCAGCAGCCCCATGAGGGATGAGCAGTTCTTC.

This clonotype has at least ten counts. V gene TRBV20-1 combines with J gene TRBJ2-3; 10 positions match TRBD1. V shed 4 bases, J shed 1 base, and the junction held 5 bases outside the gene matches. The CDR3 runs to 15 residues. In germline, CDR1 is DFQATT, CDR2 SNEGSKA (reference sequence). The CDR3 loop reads CSATWTGGGTDTQYF. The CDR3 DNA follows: TGCAGTGCTACGTGGACAGGGGGTGGCACAGATACGCAGTATTTT.

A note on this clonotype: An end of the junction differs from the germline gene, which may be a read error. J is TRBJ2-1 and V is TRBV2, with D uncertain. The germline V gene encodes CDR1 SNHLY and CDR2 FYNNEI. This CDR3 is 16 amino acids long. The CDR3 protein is CASSVVQLTPDNEQSF. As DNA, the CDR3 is TGTGCCAGCAGTGTGGTTCAGCTCACCCCTGACAATGAGCAGTCCTTC.

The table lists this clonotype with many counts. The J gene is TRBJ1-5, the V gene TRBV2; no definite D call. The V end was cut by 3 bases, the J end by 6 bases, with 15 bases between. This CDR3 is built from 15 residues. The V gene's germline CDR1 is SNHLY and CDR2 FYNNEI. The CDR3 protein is CASSESAGYIQPQHF. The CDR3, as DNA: TGTGCCAGCAGTGAGTCTGCAGGATACATTCAGCCCCAGCATTTT.

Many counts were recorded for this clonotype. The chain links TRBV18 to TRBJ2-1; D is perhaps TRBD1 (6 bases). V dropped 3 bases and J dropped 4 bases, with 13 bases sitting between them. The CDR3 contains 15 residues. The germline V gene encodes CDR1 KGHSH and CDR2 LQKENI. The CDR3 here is CASSPGQGTYNEQFF. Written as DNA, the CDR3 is TGTGCCAGCTCACCGGGACAAGGAACATACAATGAGCAGTTCTTC. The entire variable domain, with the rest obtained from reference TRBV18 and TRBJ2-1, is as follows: NAGVMQNPRHLVRRRGQEARLRCSPMKGHSHVYWYRQLPEEGLKFMVYLQKENIIDESGMPKERFSAEFPKEGPSILRIQQVVRGDSAAYFCASSPGQGTYNEQFFGPGTRLTVL.

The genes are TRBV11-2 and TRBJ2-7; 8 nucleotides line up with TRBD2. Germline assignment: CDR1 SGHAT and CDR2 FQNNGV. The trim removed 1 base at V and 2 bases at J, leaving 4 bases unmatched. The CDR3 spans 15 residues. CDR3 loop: CASSLGLSGTYEQYF. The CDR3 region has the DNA TGTGCCAGCAGCTTAGGTCTTAGCGGGACCTACGAGCAGTACTTC.

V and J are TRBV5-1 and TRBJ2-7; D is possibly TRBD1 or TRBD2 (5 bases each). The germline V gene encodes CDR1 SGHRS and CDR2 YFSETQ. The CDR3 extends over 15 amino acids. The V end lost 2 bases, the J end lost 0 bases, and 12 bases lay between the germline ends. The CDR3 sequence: CASSLGTVSSYEQYF. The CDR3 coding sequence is TGCGCCAGCAGCTTAGGGACGGTGAGCTCCTACGAGCAGTACTTC.

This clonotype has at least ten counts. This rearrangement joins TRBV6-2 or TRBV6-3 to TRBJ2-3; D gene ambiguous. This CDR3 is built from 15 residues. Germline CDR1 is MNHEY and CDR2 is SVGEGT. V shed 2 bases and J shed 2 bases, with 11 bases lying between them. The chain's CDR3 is CASSYERVSTDTQYF. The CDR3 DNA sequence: TGTGCCAGCAGTTACGAACGGGTATCCACAGATACGCAGTATTTT.